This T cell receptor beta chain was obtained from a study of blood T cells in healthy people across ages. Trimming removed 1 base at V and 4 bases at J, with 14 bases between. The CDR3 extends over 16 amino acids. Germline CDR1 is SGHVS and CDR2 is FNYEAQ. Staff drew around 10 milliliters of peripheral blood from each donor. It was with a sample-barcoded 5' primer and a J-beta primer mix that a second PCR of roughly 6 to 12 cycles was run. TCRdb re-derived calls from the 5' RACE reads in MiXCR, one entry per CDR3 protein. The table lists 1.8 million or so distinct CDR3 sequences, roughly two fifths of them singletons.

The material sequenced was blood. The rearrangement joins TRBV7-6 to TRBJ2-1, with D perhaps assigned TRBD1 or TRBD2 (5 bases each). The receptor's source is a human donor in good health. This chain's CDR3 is CASSLGGGQIYNEQFF. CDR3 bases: TGTGCCAGCAGCTTAGGGGGCGGGCAGATTTACAATGAGCAGTTCTTC.